A single sample gave rise to the 29 T cell receptor beta chains below, sequenced in a study of OX40 agonist ivuxolimab in advanced cancers. Library method: the immunoSEQ multiplex PCR assay. TCRdb stores this immuneACCESS table with in-frame sequences only. Part of the clones is absent; in the studies checked, under half of the shortfall reflects unresolved V genes, and no reason is known for the rest. The sample includes about 73,000 clones, with roughly 86% observed a single time. Approximately 0.66% of the sample lies in the top ten. The sequences come from CD4+ or CD8+ T cells sorted from blood, collected in a trial of the OX40 agonist ivuxolimab. These receptors all stem from an adult with an advanced solid tumor such as melanoma, head and neck, liver or kidney cancer.

The chain combines TRBV27 with TRBJ2-5, with 7 bases aligning to TRBD1. The last part of the DNA fits TRBJ2-7 better; the J call may be wrong. The CDR3 is 14 residues long. Germline V gene data show CDR1 as MNHEY and CDR2 as SMNVEV (reference sequence). The CDR3 reads CASRSQGRSYEQYF. The CDR3 nucleotides are TGTGCCAGCAGATCACAGGGGCGCTCCTACGAGCAGTACTTC.

The gene calls are TRBV19 and TRBJ1-6; TRBD1 agrees at 9 bases. Germline CDR1 reads LNHDA; CDR2 reads SQIVND (reference sequence). The CDR3 covers 15 residues. The V and J ends lost 6 bases and 5 bases, in that order; junction bases with no gene match: 5. For the CDR3, the DNA is TGTGCCAGTAGAGTACAGGGGGCCAATAATTCACCCCTCCACTTT. Translating it yields CASRVQGANNSPLHF.

The rearrangement joins TRBV6-5 to TRBJ2-7; D might be TRBD2 (7 bases). This CDR3 has 15 amino acids. Trimming removed 6 bases from V and 5 bases from J, with 20 bases in between. CDR1 and CDR2 (germline): MNHEY, SVGAGI. CDR3 DNA sequence: TGTGCCAGCAGCCCCTGGGGGGGCAGGGGCAACGAGCAGTACTTC. It is translated as CASSPWGGRGNEQYF.

The chain joins TRBV7-8 to TRBJ2-1; 7 bases align to TRBD1. Germline V gives CDR1 SGHVS, CDR2 FQNEAQ. The V gene end was trimmed by 5 bases and the J gene end by 10 bases; junction bases not matched to a gene: 8. The CDR3 has 13 amino acids. The CDR3 loop reads CASSPRQGLEQFF. The CDR3 region has the DNA TGTGCCAGCAGCCCCCGACAGGGTCTCGAGCAGTTCTTC.

This clone has more than one count but fewer than ten. This chain links TRBV28 with TRBJ1-2; 12 bases align to TRBD1. Per the germline V gene, CDR1 is MDHEN and CDR2 is SYDVKM. V was pared by 3 bases and J by 9 bases, with 5 bases of the junction left unmatched. This CDR3 is built from 14 residues. The CDR3 loop reads CASSFEGQGARYTF. The CDR3 DNA reads TGTGCCAGCAGTTTCGAGGGACAGGGGGCCCGCTACACCTTC.

The chain couples TRBV6-5 to TRBJ1-1; 9 bases map to TRBD1. The V segment lost 5 bases and the J segment 1 base; nucleotides outside the gene matches: 5. Germline loops: CDR1 MNHEY, CDR2 SVGAGI. The CDR3 sequence is 15 residues long. CDR3 sequence (DNA): TGTGCCAGCAGTGTCCAGGGACAGGGGAACACTGAAGCTTTCTTT. Encoded protein: CASSVQGQGNTEAFF.

This clone was counted a single time. The CDR3 DNA reads TGTGCCAGCACCTCCGGGACAGGGACAGATACGCAGTATTTT. It specifies CASTSGTGTDTQYF. The V call is TRBV9, the J call TRBJ2-3; 9 bases fit TRBD1. The CDR3 has 14 amino acids. Germline CDR1 SGDLS, CDR2 YYNGEE. V shed 6 bases, J shed 3 bases, and the junction held 5 bases outside the gene matches.

The chain carries TRBV9 and TRBJ1-2; D unclear. CDR1 is SGDLS and CDR2 is YYNGEE in the germline V gene. The CDR3 runs 13 residues. V lost 0 bases, J lost 3 bases, and 6 bases lay in between. The CDR3 coding sequence is TGTGCCAGCAGCGTAGCGGGGTACTATGGCTACACCTTC. Its translation is CASSVAGYYGYTF.

The genes are TRBV7-2 and TRBJ1-1; the D gene is possibly TRBD1 (5 bases). The germline gives CDR1 SGHTA, CDR2 FQGNSA. The V end lost 4 bases, the J end lost 2 bases, and 14 bases lay between the germline ends. CDR3 size: 15 residues. The CDR3 is CASSSFLGGNTEAFF. CDR3 nucleotide sequence: TGTGCCAGCAGCTCCTTCCTCGGGGGAAACACTGAAGCTTTCTTT.

This clone was seen just once. V gene TRBV6-1 combines with J gene TRBJ2-1, with TRBD1 matching 7 bases. V lost 7 bases, J lost 3 bases, and 9 bases stayed unmatched. The length of the CDR3 is 15 residues. Germline assignment: CDR1 MNHNS and CDR2 SASEGT. This CDR3 is CASTKSGTDYNEQFF. The CDR3 coding sequence is TGTGCCAGCACCAAATCCGGGACAGACTACAATGAGCAGTTCTTC.

J is TRBJ2-7 and V is TRBV9, with TRBD1 matching over 9 bases. In germline, CDR1 is SGDLS, CDR2 YYNGEE. This CDR3 comprises 17 residues. V lost 0 bases to trimming and J lost 0 bases; unmatched junction nucleotides: 7. For the CDR3, the DNA is TGTGCCAGCAGCGTAGCTGGGGGACAGGGCAACTCCTACGAGCAGTACTTC. This translates into CASSVAGGQGNSYEQYF.

This clone has only one observation. V and J are TRBV5-1 and TRBJ2-7, with 14 positions matching TRBD2. CDR1 is SGHRS and CDR2 is YFSETQ in the germline V gene. Trimming cost V 4 bases and J 6 bases; bases outside gene matches: 6. CDR3 length: 15 residues. The chain's CDR3 is CASSPGLAGVSEQYF. The DNA of the CDR3 is TGCGCCAGCAGCCCGGGACTAGCGGGAGTATCCGAGCAGTACTTC.

Only one count was recorded for this clone. The chain employs TRBV18 and TRBJ1-1; 9 bases map to TRBD1. Germline values: CDR1 KGHSH, CDR2 LQKENI. This CDR3 spans 17 amino acids. V was clipped by 5 bases and J by 0 bases; unmatched bases: 10. The CDR3 nucleotides read TGTGCCAGCTCAAGCCTAACCGGGACAGGGATGAACACTGAAGCTTTCTTT. Its protein is CASSSLTGTGMNTEAFF. The entire variable domain, with the rest obtained from reference TRBV18 and TRBJ1-1, is as follows: NAGVMQNPRHLVRRRGQEARLRCSPMKGHSHVYWYRQLPEEGLKFMVYLQKENIIDESGMPKERFSAEFPKEGPSILRIQQVVRGDSAAYFCASSSLTGTGMNTEAFFGQGTRLTVV.

The V call is TRBV19, the J call TRBJ2-5; weak D call: TRBD2 (5 bases). Germline V gives CDR1 LNHDA, CDR2 SQIVND (reference sequence). The CDR3 runs to 13 residues. Trimming left V 3 bases short and J 5 bases short, with 10 bases between. CDR3 nucleotide sequence: TGTGCCAGTAGTATTTTTCGAGGGGAGACCCAGTACTTC. It codes for CASSIFRGETQYF. Using reference TRBV19 and TRBJ2-5 for the parts outside the CDR3, the full variable domain is DGGITQSPKYLFRKEGQNVTLSCEQNLNHDAMYWYRQDPGQGLRLIYYSQIVNDFQKGDIAEGYSVSREKKESFPLTVTSAQKNPTAFYLCASSIFRGETQYFGPGTRLLVL.

V is TRBV15 and J is TRBJ2-1; 12 nucleotides align to TRBD2. Germline V gene sequence: CDR1 LNHNV, CDR2 YYDKDF (reference sequence). V trimming: 6 bases; J trimming: 5 bases; junction bases outside the gene matches: 5. There are 15 residues in the CDR3. The CDR3 reads CATSKTSGGHNEQFF. The CDR3 bases are TGTGCCACCAGTAAGACTAGCGGGGGACACAATGAGCAGTTCTTC.

The chain links TRBV28 to TRBJ2-7, with a tentative D call TRBD2 (7 bases). The CDR3 is 15 amino acids. The ends were cut back, 3 bases at V and 3 bases at J, with 15 bases in the middle. Per the germline V gene, CDR1 is MDHEN and CDR2 is SYDVKM. The CDR3 region is CASSFATGLGYEQYF. CDR3 nucleotides: TGTGCCAGCAGTTTCGCGACAGGACTAGGCTACGAGCAGTACTTC.

The chain links TRBV20-1 to TRBJ1-5; D gene uncertain. The CDR3 has 11 residues. With 2 bases removed from V and 13 bases from J, the gap between germline ends came to 12 bases. In germline, CDR1 is DFQATT, CDR2 SNEGSKA (reference sequence). The CDR3 DNA sequence: TGCAGTGCTAGAATGCCGGCTGGACAGCATTTT. This encodes CSARMPAGQHF.

CDR3 loop: CASSLTPPRQGARGEQFF. The DNA for the CDR3 is TGTGCCAGCAGCTTAACACCCCCCCGACAGGGGGCGCGGGGAGAGCAGTTCTTC. The chain carries TRBV5-7 and TRBJ2-1, with 10 nucleotides matching TRBD1. TRBV5-7 is marked as an open reading frame, function uncertain. The CDR3 length is 18 residues. V dropped 2 bases and J dropped 10; count of bases not matched to a gene: 18.

V is TRBV2 and J is TRBJ2-7; D might be TRBD1 (6 bases). CDR1 SNHLY and CDR2 FYNNEI come from the germline V gene. The CDR3 spans 12 residues. V shed 7 bases and J shed 7 bases, with 14 bases lying between them. The CDR3 spells CASNRARKEQYF. The CDR3 coding sequence is TGTGCCAGCAACAGGGCGCGAAAAGAGCAGTACTTC. The entire variable domain, with the rest obtained from reference TRBV2 and TRBJ2-7, is as follows: EPEVTQTPSHQVTQMGQEVILRCVPISNHLYFYWYRQILGQKVEFLVSFYNNEISEKSEIFDDQFSVERPDGSNFTLKIRSTKLEDSAMYFCASNRARKEQYFGPGTRLTVT.

This chain connects TRBV5-6 to TRBJ1-1, with 11 bases identical to TRBD1. The length of the CDR3 is 16 residues. V lost 3 bases and J lost 7; bases outside the gene matches: 11. Per the germline V gene, CDR1 is SGHDT and CDR2 is YYEEEE. The chain's CDR3 is CASSWTGGAGQSEAFF. Written as DNA, the CDR3 is TGTGCCAGCAGCTGGACAGGGGGCGCCGGACAGAGTGAAGCTTTCTTT.

This clone was observed a few times. This chain uses TRBV23-1 with TRBJ2-7, with D hard to call. TRBV23-1 is filed as an ORF, its function uncertain. Trimming shortened V by 0 bases and J by 2 bases, and 11 bases separated the two germline ends. The CDR3 has 15 amino acids. The CDR3 nucleotides read TGCGCCAGCAGTCAATCGTTAAAGGCTCCCTACGAGCAGTACTTC. Encoded protein: CASSQSLKAPYEQYF.

This clone was detected only a few times. This chain connects TRBV4-1 to TRBJ1-5, with unresolved D. V was pared by 11 bases and J by 0 bases, with 20 bases between. The germline gives CDR1 MGHRA, CDR2 YSYEKL. There are 16 residues in the CDR3. The CDR3 DNA sequence: TGCGCCTCCGCGAGGGAATGGCAGAATAGCAATCAGCCCCAGCATTTT. Protein: CASAREWQNSNQPQHF.

This clone was recorded only once. The rearrangement uses TRBV19 and TRBJ2-1; no definite D call. V gave up 6 bases and J gave up 5 bases, with 17 bases separating them. The CDR3 has 15 residues. Germline V gene sequence: CDR1 LNHDA, CDR2 SQIVND (reference sequence). The CDR3, as DNA: TGTGCCAGTAGCTCAGGAAGGGATGGGCACAATGAGCAGTTCTTC. Translating gives CASSSGRDGHNEQFF.

V usage is TRBV30 and J usage is TRBJ1-1; the D is unclear. The V gene's germline CDR1 is GTSNPN and CDR2 SVGIG (reference sequence). V was cut by 0 bases and J by 1 base, with 9 bases left in between. The CDR3 totals 14 residues. CDR3 protein: CAWSVTGSNTEAFF. CDR3 bases: TGTGCCTGGAGTGTAACCGGTTCGAACACTGAAGCTTTCTTT.

The chain links TRBV18 to TRBJ2-7; D gene uncertain. Germline V gene sequence: CDR1 KGHSH, CDR2 LQKENI. The CDR3 length is 15 residues. Trimming stripped 6 bases from V and 3 bases from J, with 18 bases between. The CDR3 bases are TGTGCCAGCTCTCAATCAATAACAGTAGACTACGAGCAGTACTTC. It codes for CASSQSITVDYEQYF.

The genes are TRBV4-1 and TRBJ1-2, with a tentative D call TRBD1 (5 bases). The length of the CDR3 is 12 residues. CDR1 and CDR2 from the germline V gene are MGHRA and YSYEKL. Trimming took 4 bases from V and 8 from J, leaving 11 bases between them. This chain's CDR3 is CASSPGPGGYTF. The CDR3 bases are TGCGCCAGCAGCCCGGGACCGGGGGGCTACACCTTC.

The chain uses TRBV28 and TRBJ2-3; D is uncertain. Germline CDR1 reads MDHEN; CDR2 reads SYDVKM. The CDR3 runs to 12 residues. The V gene lost 4 bases and the J gene lost 4 bases, with 6 bases spanning the gap. The CDR3, as DNA: TGTGCCAGCAGTTCTAAGCCAGATACGCAGTATTTT. This translates into CASSSKPDTQYF.

This sequence joins TRBV6-5 and TRBJ2-7; TRBD2 aligns across 9 bases. There are 15 residues in the CDR3. Germline CDR1 is MNHEY and CDR2 is SVGAGI. J gave up 3 bases and V 2 bases, and 5 bases lay outside the gene matches. The CDR3 loop is CASSYSWRGGYEQYF. CDR3 nucleotides: TGTGCCAGCAGTTACAGTTGGCGGGGGGGCTACGAGCAGTACTTC.

The genes are TRBV19 and TRBJ2-3; D gene unclear. Per the germline V gene, CDR1 is LNHDA and CDR2 is SQIVND (reference sequence). The V end was cut by 7 bases, the J end by 4 bases, with 6 bases between. CDR3 size: 11 residues. The CDR3 nucleotides read TGTGCCAGTAAACGTTCAGATACGCAGTATTTT. Translating it yields CASKRSDTQYF. The whole variable domain, remainder taken from reference TRBV19 and TRBJ2-3, is DGGITQSPKYLFRKEGQNVTLSCEQNLNHDAMYWYRQDPGQGLRLIYYSQIVNDFQKGDIAEGYSVSREKKESFPLTVTSAQKNPTAFYLCASKRSDTQYFGPGTRLTVL.